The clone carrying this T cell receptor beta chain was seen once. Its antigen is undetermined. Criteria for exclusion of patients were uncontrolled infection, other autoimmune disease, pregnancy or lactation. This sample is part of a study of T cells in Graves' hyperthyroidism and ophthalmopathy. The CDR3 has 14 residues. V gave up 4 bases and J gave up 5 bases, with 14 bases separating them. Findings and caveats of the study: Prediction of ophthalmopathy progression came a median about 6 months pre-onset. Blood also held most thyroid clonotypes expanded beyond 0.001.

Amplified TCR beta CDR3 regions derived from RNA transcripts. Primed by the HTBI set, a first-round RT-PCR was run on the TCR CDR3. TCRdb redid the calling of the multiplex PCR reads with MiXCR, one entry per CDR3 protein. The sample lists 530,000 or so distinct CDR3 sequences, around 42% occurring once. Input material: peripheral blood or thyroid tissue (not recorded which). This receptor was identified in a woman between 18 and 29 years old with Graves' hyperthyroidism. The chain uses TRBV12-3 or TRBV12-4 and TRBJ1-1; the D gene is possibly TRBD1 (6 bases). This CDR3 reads CASSSTGLDTEAFF. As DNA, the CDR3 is TGTGCCAGCAGTTCGACAGGACTGGATACTGAAGCTTTCTTT.